A selection of T cell receptor beta chains follows, all from one sample in a study of response to subunit inactivated influenza vaccine. TCRdb analysed the RT-PCR reads with MiXCR anew, one entry per CDR3 protein. This table holds about 570,000 distinct CDR3 sequences, about 10% found once. These data were also reused for a study on T cells expressing NK-cell markers.

The sample here was PBMCs from blood, taken on the day of vaccination. These TCRs come from a man between 50 and 59 years old who received an inactivated influenza vaccine. The CDR3 runs from the conserved cysteine through the conserved F or W. The D gene is left open where the match is weak. A clone size is listed for some rows: how often the clone was seen (once, few, many), or a class if it is expanded.

j_gene | abundance | v_gene | d_gene | CDR3aa | CDR3nt
TRBJ1-1 | NA | TRBV12-3/TRBV12-4 | NA | CASSRAINTEAFF | TGTGCCAGCAGCCGCGCCATCAACACTGAAGCTTTCTTT
TRBJ2-3 | NA | TRBV7-2 | NA | CASRRTYTQYF | TGTGCCAGCCGGAGAACTTATACGCAGTATTTT
TRBJ2-7 | NA | TRBV11-2 | NA | CASSLELLYEQYF | TGTGCCAGCAGCTTAGAGCTCCTTTACGAGCAGTACTTC
TRBJ2-7 | NA | TRBV6-1 | NA | CASSPSFRTLYEQYF | TGTGCCAGCAGCCCTTCTTTTAGGACCCTCTACGAGCAGTACTTC
TRBJ2-3 | once | TRBV5-1 | NA | CASSLDPGTIITDTQYF | TGCGCCAGCAGCTTGGATCCAGGGACGATTATCACAGATACGCAGTATTTT
TRBJ2-1 | NA | TRBV3-1 | TRBD2 | CASSQGLATDGFNEQFF | TGTGCCAGCAGCCAGGGACTAGCCACGGATGGATTCAATGAGCAGTTCTTC
TRBJ2-6 | many | TRBV19 | TRBD1 | CASSRTGEVGANVLTF | TGTGCCAGTAGCCGGACAGGGGAAGTCGGGGCCAACGTCCTGACTTTC
TRBJ2-5 | NA | TRBV5-1 | NA | CASSLAQLHETQYF | TGCGCCAGCAGCTTGGCCCAGCTACACGAGACCCAGTACTTC
TRBJ2-7 | NA | TRBV5-1 | TRBD1 | CASSLGPRRGLTYEQYF | TGCGCCAGCAGCTTGGGGCCGCGCAGGGGGCTTACCTACGAGCAGTACTTC
TRBJ2-5 | NA | TRBV7-2 | NA | CASSQWERTVQETQYF | TGTGCCAGCAGCCAATGGGAGAGGACAGTTCAAGAGACCCAGTACTTC
TRBJ2-7 | NA | TRBV12-3/TRBV12-4 | NA | CASSIWVSGTSYEQYF | TGTGCCAGCAGCATATGGGTTAGCGGAACCTCCTACGAGCAGTACTTC
TRBJ1-4 | many | TRBV4-3 | TRBD1 | CASSQNRGQGEKLFF | TGCGCCAGCAGCCAAAACAGGGGGCAGGGTGAAAAACTGTTTTTT
TRBJ2-3 | NA | TRBV9 | TRBD2 | CASSARSGGARGTGTDTQYF | TGTGCCAGCAGCGCAAGGAGCGGGGGGGCAAGGGGCACGGGCACAGATACGCAGTATTTT
TRBJ2-3 | NA | TRBV24-1 | NA | CATSDSTKNFGTQYF | TGTGCCACCAGTGATTCGACGAAAAATTTCGGCACGCAGTATTTT
TRBJ1-3 | NA | TRBV29-1 | TRBD1 | CSAGGQEDSGNTIYF | TGCAGCGCCGGGGGACAGGAGGATAGTGGAAACACCATATATTTT
TRBJ2-1 | NA | TRBV12-3/TRBV12-4 | TRBD2 | CASSGGLAGLQFF | TGTGCCAGCAGTGGGGGACTAGCGGGGTTGCAGTTCTTC
TRBJ1-2 | NA | TRBV28 | NA | CASSRRPGNYGYTF | TGTGCCAGCAGCCGCCGCCCAGGGAACTATGGCTACACCTTC
TRBJ2-7 | few | TRBV20-1 | NA | CSARGRGLSYEQYF | TGCAGTGCCCGCGGCAGGGGCCTCTCCTACGAGCAGTACTTC
TRBJ2-1 | few | TRBV12-3/TRBV12-4 | NA | CASSPTSREQFF | TGTGCCAGCAGCCCGACTAGTAGAGAGCAGTTCTTC
TRBJ2-1 | NA | TRBV2 | NA | CASSPGTINEQFF | TGTGCCAGCAGCCCGGGGACCATCAATGAGCAGTTCTTC
TRBJ1-1 | few | TRBV27 | TRBD1 | CASGNQGVGTEAFF | TGTGCCAGCGGAAACCAGGGGGTCGGCACTGAAGCTTTCTTT
TRBJ2-3 | NA | TRBV7-9 | TRBD2 | CASSSRLAGLPDTQYF | TGTGCCAGCAGCTCGAGACTAGCGGGACTTCCAGATACGCAGTATTTT
TRBJ1-2 | NA | TRBV21-1 | NA | CASRLRTAYGYTF | TGTGCCAGCAGGCTCCGGACAGCCTATGGCTACACCTTC
TRBJ2-5 | NA | TRBV6-6 | TRBD1 | CASKGQIQETQYF | TGTGCCAGCAAGGGACAGATACAAGAGACCCAGTACTTC
TRBJ2-5 | NA | TRBV7-9 | NA | CASSLAASSETQYF | TGTGCCAGCAGCTTAGCGGCGAGTTCGGAGACCCAGTACTTC
TRBJ1-4 | NA | TRBV12-3/TRBV12-4 | NA | CASSLSRHNEKLFF | TGTGCCAGCAGTTTGTCCAGACATAATGAAAAACTGTTTTTT
TRBJ2-1 | NA | TRBV15 | TRBD2 | CATSRDILAGFRHEQFF | TGTGCCACCAGCAGAGATATATTAGCGGGATTTCGCCATGAGCAGTTCTTC
TRBJ2-7 | few | TRBV28 | TRBD2 | CASSLLVAGGPRSSYEQYF | TGTGCCAGCAGTTTACTGGTAGCGGGAGGGCCTCGGAGCTCCTACGAGCAGTACTTC
TRBJ2-7 | few | TRBV6-5 | NA | CASSYSTGQGLYEQYF | TGTGCCAGCAGTTACTCGACGGGGCAGGGCCTCTACGAGCAGTACTTC
TRBJ2-7 | NA | TRBV28 | NA | CASSFILRLGQSGEQYF | TGTGCCAGCAGTTTTATCCTCAGGTTAGGGCAGTCCGGCGAGCAGTACTTC
TRBJ2-1 | few | TRBV11-1 | TRBD2 | CASSLPTGLAAKTSSYNEQFF | TGTGCCAGCAGCTTACCTACCGGACTAGCGGCGAAGACCAGCTCCTACAATGAGCAGTTCTTC
TRBJ2-1 | NA | TRBV27 | TRBD2 | CASSFSLAGDGYNEQFF | TGTGCCAGCAGTTTCAGTCTAGCGGGAGATGGGTACAATGAGCAGTTCTTC
TRBJ2-3 | NA | TRBV7-9 | TRBD1 | CASSFGTGGTDTQYF | TGTGCCAGCAGCTTTGGGACAGGGGGCACAGATACGCAGTATTTT
TRBJ2-3 | NA | TRBV3-1 | NA | CASSQGQVDSTDTQYF | TGTGCCAGCAGCCAAGGACAGGTTGATAGCACAGATACGCAGTATTTT